The 16 T cell receptor beta chains presented below share a single source sample, sequenced in a study of CD8 T cells in Susac syndrome. The authors reverse transcribed roughly 0.5 to 1 ug RNA with random hexamers. MiXCR, applied by TCRdb to the immunoSEQ multiplex PCR reads, yields one record per CDR3 protein. The sample consists of around 130,000 distinct CDR3 sequences, around 90% of them appearing once. Input material: CD8+ T cells from PBMCs. All receptors come from a human donor with multiple sclerosis.

V gene TRBV4-1 combines with J gene TRBJ1-5; D not resolved. The CDR3 is 13 amino acids. Between the trimmed V and J ends, which lost 0 bases and 6 bases, there was a span of 6 bases. Looked up from germline, CDR1 is MGHRA and CDR2 is YSYEKL. The CDR3 reads CASSQDWGQPQHF. The CDR3 DNA is TGCGCCAGCAGCCAAGATTGGGGTCAGCCCCAGCATTTT.

The chain employs TRBV7-9 and TRBJ2-7; D gene ambiguous. Between the trimmed V and J ends, which lost 4 bases and 3 bases, there was a span of 13 bases. The CDR3 length is 14 residues. Looked up from germline, CDR1 is SEHNR and CDR2 is FQNEAQ (reference sequence). CDR3 bases: TGTGCCAGCAGCTCCTCCTGGGCCTACTACGAGCAGTACTTC. This sequence encodes CASSSSWAYYEQYF.

The chain couples TRBV7-9 to TRBJ1-1; tentative D call: TRBD1 (5 bases). Germline lookup yields CDR1 SEHNR and CDR2 FQNEAQ (reference sequence). This CDR3 is 15 amino acids long. V was cut by 0 bases and J by 3 bases, with 11 bases left in between. CDR3 loop: CASSLAGASHTEAFF. The CDR3 DNA reads TGTGCCAGCAGCTTAGCTGGGGCCTCTCACACTGAAGCTTTCTTT.

The chain uses TRBV12-3 or TRBV12-4 and TRBJ1-1; tentative D call: TRBD1 (5 bases). This CDR3 has 11 residues. V lost 6 bases, J lost 10 bases, and 12 bases lay in between. The CDR3 loop reads CASRTLGGAFF. In DNA form, the CDR3 reads TGTGCCAGCAGGACCCTCGGGGGAGCTTTCTTT.

V gene TRBV5-4 combines with J gene TRBJ2-3, with D possibly TRBD2 on 6 matching bases. Trimming removed 6 bases at V and 5 bases at J, with 19 bases between. Per the germline V gene, CDR1 is SGHNT and CDR2 is YYREEE (reference sequence). The CDR3 runs 15 residues. The CDR3 nucleotides read TGTGCCAGCACCTCATCGGAGGAGCGGGTAGATACGCAGTATTTT. Encoded protein: CASTSSEERVDTQYF.

The chain joins TRBV19 to TRBJ2-1; the D gene is possibly TRBD2 (7 bases). Trimming shortened V by 5 bases and J by 3 bases, and 11 bases separated the two germline ends. The germline V gene encodes CDR1 LNHDA and CDR2 SQIVND (reference sequence). This CDR3 is 14 amino acids long. This CDR3 is CASSGGGVYNEQFF. DNA for the CDR3: TGTGCCAGTAGTGGAGGGGGGGTCTACAATGAGCAGTTCTTC.

V is TRBV29-1 and J is TRBJ2-7, with D perhaps given as TRBD1 or TRBD2 (6 bases each). Germline V gives CDR1 SQVTM, CDR2 ANQGSEA. V gave up 5 bases and J gave up 2 bases, with 16 bases separating them. The CDR3 extends over 14 amino acids. The CDR3 is CSVLGGFKAYEQYF. Written as DNA, the CDR3 is TGCAGCGTTCTCGGGGGCTTTAAGGCCTACGAGCAGTACTTC.

The chain is built from TRBV27 and TRBJ2-7, with D maybe TRBD2 (6 bases). This CDR3 contains 11 residues. The germline V and J ends were trimmed by 5 bases and 6 bases, with 8 bases remaining between them. Germline V gene data show CDR1 as MNHEY and CDR2 as SMNVEV (reference sequence). The CDR3 here is CASSGGAEQYF. The CDR3 nucleotides read TGTGCCAGCAGTGGAGGGGCCGAGCAGTACTTC.

The chain joins TRBV4-1 to TRBJ2-1; D remains ambiguous. Trimming stripped 4 bases from V and 0 bases from J, with 10 bases between. Germline V lookup: CDR1 MGHRA, CDR2 YSYEKL. CDR3 length equals 15 residues. In DNA form, the CDR3 reads TGCGCCAGCAGCCTGCAGAGTAGCTCCTACAATGAGCAGTTCTTC. Translating gives CASSLQSSSYNEQFF.

The chain is built from TRBV5-6 and TRBJ1-2; no reliable D call. Looked up from germline, CDR1 is SGHDT and CDR2 is YYEEEE. The CDR3 is 14 amino acids. V lost 0 bases, J lost 6 bases, and 12 bases lay in between. In DNA, the CDR3 is TGTGCCAGCAGCTTGGGTGCATCCTTGGATGGCTACACCTTC. Translated, it gives CASSLGASLDGYTF.

The chain recombines TRBV4-1 with TRBJ2-5; unclear D gene. Trimming left V 8 bases short and J 3 bases short, with 13 bases between. This CDR3 spans 13 amino acids. Per the germline V gene, CDR1 is MGHRA and CDR2 is YSYEKL. CDR3 sequence (DNA): TGCGCCAGCTCAGAGATTCGGGAAGAGACCCAGTACTTC. Amino acid sequence: CASSEIREETQYF.

The genes are TRBV27 and TRBJ2-1; D gene uncertain. V gave up 6 bases and J gave up 9 bases, with 15 bases separating them. CDR3 length: 13 amino acids. Germline V CDR1 and CDR2: MNHEY, SMNVEV (reference sequence). The CDR3 loop is CASSFDLPAEQFF. The CDR3 DNA sequence: TGTGCCAGCAGCTTCGACCTCCCCGCTGAGCAGTTCTTC.

This clonotype has a single count. The chain has TRBV14 and TRBJ2-7; 8 nucleotides align to TRBD2. CDR3 length: 16 residues. Germline values: CDR1 SGHDN, CDR2 FVKESK. V shed 4 bases and J 3 bases; nucleotides not matched to a gene: 11. The CDR3 region has the DNA TGTGCCAGCAGCCCCGTAGCTGGGACTAGGGGCTACGAGCAGTACTTC. Amino acids: CASSPVAGTRGYEQYF.

The rearrangement links TRBV30 to TRBJ2-1, with a tentative D call TRBD2 (5 bases). Trimming stripped 2 bases from V and 4 bases from J, with 9 bases between. The CDR3 is 13 amino acids. Germline loops: CDR1 GTSNPN, CDR2 SVGIG (reference sequence). CDR3 loop: CAWSRTGYNEQFF. CDR3 nucleotide sequence: TGTGCCTGGAGTCGGACTGGTTACAATGAGCAGTTCTTC.

The V gene is TRBV6-1, the J gene TRBJ2-7; D possibly corresponds to TRBD2 (5 bases). The CDR3 consists of 13 residues. Germline CDR1 reads MNHNS; CDR2 reads SASEGT. V was clipped by 8 bases and J by 7 bases, with 18 bases between them. CDR3 residues: CASGEDSWTEQYF. The CDR3 nucleotides are TGTGCCAGCGGAGAGGACTCCTGGACTGAGCAGTACTTC.

This chain links TRBV27 with TRBJ2-7; D remains ambiguous. This CDR3 contains 13 residues. V was clipped by 2 bases and J by 0 bases, with 5 bases between them. Per the germline V gene, CDR1 is MNHEY and CDR2 is SMNVEV (reference sequence). The CDR3: CASSLGHSYEQYF. The DNA for the CDR3 is TGTGCCAGCAGTTTAGGTCACTCCTACGAGCAGTACTTC.